In its sample, the clone carrying this T cell receptor (beta chain) was seen a few times. Methods used by the authors: Reference gene primer amplification gave nucleated cell count estimates. The assay was immunoSEQ multiplex PCR, and TCRdb's table has in-frame clones only and misses some. For V, J and clone size, that table is used; D and trimming come from the DNA. The sample contains 200,000 to 250,000 clones, 81% of which appear only once. The source of the sample is a study of blood T cell repertoires in COVID-19. This CDR3 is 14 amino acids long. Germline CDR1 reads LNHDA; CDR2 reads SQIVND (reference sequence). With V trimmed by 5 bases and J by 8 bases, 8 bases remained unmatched.

Sequencing used PBMCs or T cells enriched from blood (not recorded which). The V and J genes are TRBV19 and TRBJ1-5; 8 bases are shared with TRBD1. The TCR originated in a woman between 50 and 59 years old with acute COVID-19. CDR3 sequence reads: CASSRGQGWEPQHF. The CDR3 DNA reads as TGTGCCAGTAGTCGCGGACAGGGCTGGGAGCCCCAGCATTTT.